Here is one T cell receptor beta chain with its context. How the authors handled the data: Amplification of reference gene primers was used by the study to estimate nucleated cell counts. This table comes from immunoSEQ multiplex PCR, and its TCRdb copy is limited to in-frame clones, with some not included. V and J calls plus clone size are reproduced from that table; the DNA served to infer D and trimming. The repertoire consists of 200,000 to 300,000 clones, with about 85% occurring once and the leading ten covering more than 6%. This specimen comes from a study of blood T cell repertoires in COVID-19. Study details: Samples came from the United States, Italy and Spain, spanning acute and convalescent COVID-19. PBMCs, B-cell-depleted T cells, or T cells provided the cDNA or gDNA that made up the material.

V lost 3 bases and J lost 9; bases outside the gene matches: 5. The germline V gene encodes CDR1 SGHAT and CDR2 FQNNGV. This CDR3 contains 16 residues. The TCR was taken from a woman aged 60 to 75 with active or convalescent COVID-19. Source material: peripheral blood. The V gene is TRBV11-2, the J gene TRBJ2-1; 16 bases map to TRBD2. In DNA form, the CDR3 reads TGTGCCAGCAGCTTGGGACTAGCGGGAGGGTTCAGTGAGCAGTTCTTC. It encodes CASSLGLAGGFSEQFF.